Sequencing of this T cell receptor beta chain was carried out in a study of brain T cells in children with intractable seizures. The sequenced cases were selected for having the highest brain T cell transcript signatures. Patients received at least one anti-epileptic drug before surgery. In the case of this clone: What it binds is not known.

Clones were read by immunoSEQ multiplex PCR, and TCRdb kept only the in-frame ones, dropping some. The sample includes 110,000 or so clones, roughly 94% seen only once; the top ten take around 4%. Study conclusions and caveats: Pre-surgery blood may have been undersampled, hiding some clones.

This material consisted of peripheral blood, taken at surgery. The receptor was derived from a boy under two years old with hemimegalencephaly and intractable seizures.

The CDR3, as DNA: TGTGCCAGCAGCGACACTAGCGGGCCGGGCCGGGATACGCAGTATTTT. Its translation: CASSDTSGPGRDTQYF. This chain connects TRBV28 to TRBJ2-3; the match to TRBD2 covers 9 bases. The germline V gene has CDR1 MDHEN and CDR2 SYDVKM. This CDR3 contains 16 residues. V shed 6 bases, J shed 6 bases, and the junction held 13 bases outside the gene matches.